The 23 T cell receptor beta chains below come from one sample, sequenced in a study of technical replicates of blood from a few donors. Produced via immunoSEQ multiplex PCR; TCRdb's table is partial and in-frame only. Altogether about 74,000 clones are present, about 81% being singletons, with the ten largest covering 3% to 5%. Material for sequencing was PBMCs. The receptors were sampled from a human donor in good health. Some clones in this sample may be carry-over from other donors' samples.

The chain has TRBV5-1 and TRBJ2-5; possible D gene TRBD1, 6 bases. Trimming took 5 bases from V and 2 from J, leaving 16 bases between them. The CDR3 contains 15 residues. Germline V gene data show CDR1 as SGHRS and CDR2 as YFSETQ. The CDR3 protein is CASSHPPTGQETQYF. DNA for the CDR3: TGCGCCAGCAGTCACCCCCCAACAGGGCAAGAGACCCAGTACTTC.

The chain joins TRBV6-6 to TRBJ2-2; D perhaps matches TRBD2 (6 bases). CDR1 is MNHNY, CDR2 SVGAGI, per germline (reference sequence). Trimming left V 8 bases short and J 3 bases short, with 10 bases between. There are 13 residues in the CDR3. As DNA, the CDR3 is TGTGCCAGCCTGGGGGGTGACACCGGGGAGCTGTTTTTT. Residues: CASLGGDTGELFF.

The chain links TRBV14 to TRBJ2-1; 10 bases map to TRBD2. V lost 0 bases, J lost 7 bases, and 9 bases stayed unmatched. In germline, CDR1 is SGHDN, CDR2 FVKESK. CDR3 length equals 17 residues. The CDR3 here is CASSQDWWASGSNEQFF. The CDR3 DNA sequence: TGTGCCAGCAGCCAAGATTGGTGGGCTAGCGGGAGTAATGAGCAGTTCTTC.

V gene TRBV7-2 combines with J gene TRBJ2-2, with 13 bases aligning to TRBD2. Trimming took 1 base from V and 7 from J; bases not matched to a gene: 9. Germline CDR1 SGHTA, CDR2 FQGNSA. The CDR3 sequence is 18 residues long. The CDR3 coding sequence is TGTGCCAGCAGCTTAGGGACTAGCGGGAGAAGGATCGGCGGGGAGCTGTTTTTT. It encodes CASSLGTSGRRIGGELFF.

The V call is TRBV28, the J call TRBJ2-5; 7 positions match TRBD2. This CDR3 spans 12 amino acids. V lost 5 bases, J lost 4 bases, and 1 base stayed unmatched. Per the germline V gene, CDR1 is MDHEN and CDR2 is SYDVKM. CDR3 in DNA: TGTGCCAGCAGTCCGGGGGGAGAGACCCAGTACTTC. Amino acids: CASSPGGETQYF.

In nucleotides, the CDR3 is TGCAGTGGCCGGTCGGACACTGAAGCTTTCTTT. The encoded protein is CSGRSDTEAFF. The chain employs TRBV20-1 and TRBJ1-1; D not resolved. The CDR3 is 11 residues long. Germline CDR1 DFQATT, CDR2 SNEGSKA (reference sequence). Deletions cut 7 bases from V and 3 bases from J, with 9 bases between.

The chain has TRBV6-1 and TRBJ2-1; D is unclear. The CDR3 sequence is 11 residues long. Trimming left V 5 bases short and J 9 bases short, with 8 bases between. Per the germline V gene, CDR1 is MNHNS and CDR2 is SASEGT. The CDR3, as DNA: TGTGCCAGCAGTTTCGGTAGTGAGCAGTTCTTC. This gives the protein CASSFGSEQFF.

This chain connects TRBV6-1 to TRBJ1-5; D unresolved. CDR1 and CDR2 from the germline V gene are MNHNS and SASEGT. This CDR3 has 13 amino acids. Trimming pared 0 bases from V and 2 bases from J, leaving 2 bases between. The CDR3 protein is CASSEAGNQPQHF. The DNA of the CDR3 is TGTGCCAGCAGTGAAGCCGGCAATCAGCCCCAGCATTTT.

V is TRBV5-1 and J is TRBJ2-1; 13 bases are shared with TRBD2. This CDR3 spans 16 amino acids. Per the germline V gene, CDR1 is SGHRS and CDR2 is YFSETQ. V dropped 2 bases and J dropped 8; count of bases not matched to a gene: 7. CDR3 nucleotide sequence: TGCGCCAGCAGCTTAGGACTAGCGGGAGAATTGGATGAGCAGTTCTTC. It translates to CASSLGLAGELDEQFF.

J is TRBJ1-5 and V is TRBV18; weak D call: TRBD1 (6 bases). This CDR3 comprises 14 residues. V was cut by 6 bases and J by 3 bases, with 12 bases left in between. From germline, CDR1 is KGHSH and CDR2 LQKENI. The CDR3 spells CASSDRAYNQPQHF. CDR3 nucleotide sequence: TGTGCCAGCTCGGACAGAGCCTACAATCAGCCCCAGCATTTT.

This chain's CDR3 is CASSDQPPGQGVGYTF. Here the CDR3 DNA reads TGTGCCAGCAGTGACCAGCCCCCGGGACAGGGAGTTGGCTACACCTTC. The chain employs TRBV6-1 and TRBJ1-2; TRBD1 agrees at 9 bases. CDR3 length: 16 amino acids. Germline assignment: CDR1 MNHNS and CDR2 SASEGT. Trimming cost V 3 bases and J 7 bases; bases outside gene matches: 12.

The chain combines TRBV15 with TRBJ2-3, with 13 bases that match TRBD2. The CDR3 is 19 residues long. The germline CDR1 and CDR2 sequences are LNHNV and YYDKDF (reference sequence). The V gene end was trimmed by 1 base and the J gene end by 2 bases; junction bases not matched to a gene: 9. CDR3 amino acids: CATSRVDTSGGGYTDTQYF. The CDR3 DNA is TGTGCCACCAGCAGAGTGGATACTAGCGGGGGGGGCTACACAGATACGCAGTATTTT. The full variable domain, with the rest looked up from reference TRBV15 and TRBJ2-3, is DAMVIQNPRYQVTQFGKPVTLSCSQTLNHNVMYWYQQKSSQAPKLLFHYYDKDFNNEADTPDNFQSRRPNTSFCFLDIRSPGLGDTAMYLCATSRVDTSGGGYTDTQYFGPGTRLTVL.

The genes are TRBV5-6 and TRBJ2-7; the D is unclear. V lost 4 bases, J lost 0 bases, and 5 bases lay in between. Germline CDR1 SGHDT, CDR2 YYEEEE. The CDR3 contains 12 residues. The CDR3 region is CASSVLSYEQYF. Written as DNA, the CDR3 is TGTGCCAGCAGCGTCCTCTCCTACGAGCAGTACTTC.

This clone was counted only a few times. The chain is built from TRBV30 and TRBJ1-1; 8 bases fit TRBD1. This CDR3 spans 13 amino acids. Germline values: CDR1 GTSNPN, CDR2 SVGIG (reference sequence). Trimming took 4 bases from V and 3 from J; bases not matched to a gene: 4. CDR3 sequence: CAWNRGGYTEAFF. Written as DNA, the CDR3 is TGTGCCTGGAACAGGGGGGGATACACTGAAGCTTTCTTT.

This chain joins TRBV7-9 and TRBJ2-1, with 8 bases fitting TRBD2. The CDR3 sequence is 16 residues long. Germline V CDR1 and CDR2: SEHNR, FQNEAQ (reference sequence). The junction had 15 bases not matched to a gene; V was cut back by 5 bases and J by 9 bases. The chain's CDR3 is CASSPPVAGRTAEQFF. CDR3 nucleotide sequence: TGTGCCAGCAGCCCACCCGTAGCGGGAAGGACTGCTGAGCAGTTCTTC.

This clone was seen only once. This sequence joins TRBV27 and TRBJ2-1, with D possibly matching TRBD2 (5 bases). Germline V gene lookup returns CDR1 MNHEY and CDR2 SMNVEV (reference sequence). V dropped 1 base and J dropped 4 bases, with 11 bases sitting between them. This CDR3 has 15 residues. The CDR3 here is CASSLFKAVYNEQFF. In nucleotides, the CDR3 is TGTGCCAGCAGTTTATTTAAAGCGGTTTACAATGAGCAGTTCTTC.

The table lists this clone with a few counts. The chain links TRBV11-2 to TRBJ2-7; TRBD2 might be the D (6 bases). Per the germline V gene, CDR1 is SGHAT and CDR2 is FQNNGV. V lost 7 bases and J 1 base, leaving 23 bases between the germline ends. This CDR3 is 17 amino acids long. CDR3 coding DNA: TGTGCCAGCAACCACCACTCTGGCGGGACGGAGTCCTACGAGCAGTACTTC. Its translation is CASNHHSGGTESYEQYF.

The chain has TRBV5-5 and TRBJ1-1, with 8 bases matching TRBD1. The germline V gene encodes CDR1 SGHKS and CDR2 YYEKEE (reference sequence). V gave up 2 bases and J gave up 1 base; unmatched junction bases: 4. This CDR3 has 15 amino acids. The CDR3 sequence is CASSLYTGGNTEAFF. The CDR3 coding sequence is TGTGCCAGCAGCTTATACACAGGGGGGAACACTGAAGCTTTCTTT.

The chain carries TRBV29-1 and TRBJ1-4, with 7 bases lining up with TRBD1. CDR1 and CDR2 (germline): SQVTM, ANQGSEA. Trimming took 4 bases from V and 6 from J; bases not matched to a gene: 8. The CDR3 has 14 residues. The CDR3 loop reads CSVGKGTADEKLFF. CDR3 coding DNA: TGCAGCGTTGGTAAGGGGACAGCAGATGAAAAACTGTTTTTT.

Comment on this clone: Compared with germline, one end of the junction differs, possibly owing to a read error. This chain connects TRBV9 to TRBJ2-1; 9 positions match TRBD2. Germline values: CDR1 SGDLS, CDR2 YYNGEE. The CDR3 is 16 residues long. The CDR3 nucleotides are TGTGCCAGCAGCGTAGGGAGCGGGAGGTCCTACAGTGAGCAGTTCTTC. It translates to CASSVGSGRSYSEQFF.

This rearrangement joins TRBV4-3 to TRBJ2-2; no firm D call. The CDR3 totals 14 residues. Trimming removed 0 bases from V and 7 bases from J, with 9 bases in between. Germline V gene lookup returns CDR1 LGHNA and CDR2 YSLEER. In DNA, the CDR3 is TGCGCCAGCAGCCAAGATTTTTTAGACGGGGAGCTGTTTTTT. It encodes CASSQDFLDGELFF.

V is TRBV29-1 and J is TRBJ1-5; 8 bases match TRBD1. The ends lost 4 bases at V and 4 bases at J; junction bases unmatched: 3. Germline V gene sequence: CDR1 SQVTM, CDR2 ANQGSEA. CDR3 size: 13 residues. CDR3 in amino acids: CSVAQGVNQPQHF. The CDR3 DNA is TGCAGCGTTGCACAGGGGGTGAATCAGCCCCAGCATTTT.

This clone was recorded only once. CDR3 nucleotide sequence: TGCGCCAGCAGCTCCTCCGGGACAGGACCCGGGGAGCAGTACTTC. This sequence encodes CASSSSGTGPGEQYF. V usage is TRBV5-1 and J usage is TRBJ2-7; 8 nucleotides match TRBD1. CDR1 and CDR2 from the germline V gene are SGHRS and YFSETQ. The CDR3 runs 15 residues. V trimming: 3 bases; J trimming: 7 bases; junction bases outside the gene matches: 12.